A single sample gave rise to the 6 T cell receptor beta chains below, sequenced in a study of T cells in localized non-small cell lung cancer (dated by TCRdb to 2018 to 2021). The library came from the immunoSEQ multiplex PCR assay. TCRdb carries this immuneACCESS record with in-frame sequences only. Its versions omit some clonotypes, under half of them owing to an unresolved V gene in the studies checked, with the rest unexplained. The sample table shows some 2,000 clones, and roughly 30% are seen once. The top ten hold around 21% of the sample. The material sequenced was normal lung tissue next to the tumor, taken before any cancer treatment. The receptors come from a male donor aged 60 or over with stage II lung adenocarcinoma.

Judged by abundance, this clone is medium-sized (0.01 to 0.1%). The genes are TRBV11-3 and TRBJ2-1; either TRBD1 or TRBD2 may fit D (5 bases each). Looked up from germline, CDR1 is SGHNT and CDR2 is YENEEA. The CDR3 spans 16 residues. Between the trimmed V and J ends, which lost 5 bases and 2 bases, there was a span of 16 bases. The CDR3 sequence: CASSPTRAGAYNEQFF. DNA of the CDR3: TGTGCCAGCAGCCCGACCAGGGCGGGTGCCTACAATGAGCAGTTCTTC.

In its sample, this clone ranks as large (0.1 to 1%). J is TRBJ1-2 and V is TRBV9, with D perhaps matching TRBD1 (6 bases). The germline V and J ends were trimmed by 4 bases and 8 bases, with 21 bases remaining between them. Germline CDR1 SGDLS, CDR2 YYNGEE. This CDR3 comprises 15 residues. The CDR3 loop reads CASSPRGAGVRGYTF. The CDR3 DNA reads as TGTGCCAGCAGCCCGAGGGGGGCAGGGGTGAGAGGCTACACCTTC.

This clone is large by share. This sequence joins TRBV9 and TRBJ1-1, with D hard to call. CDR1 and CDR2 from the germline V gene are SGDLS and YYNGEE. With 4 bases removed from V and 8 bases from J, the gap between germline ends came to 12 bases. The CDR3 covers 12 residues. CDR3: CASSPERPEAFF. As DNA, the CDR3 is TGTGCCAGCAGCCCCGAGAGGCCCGAAGCTTTCTTT.

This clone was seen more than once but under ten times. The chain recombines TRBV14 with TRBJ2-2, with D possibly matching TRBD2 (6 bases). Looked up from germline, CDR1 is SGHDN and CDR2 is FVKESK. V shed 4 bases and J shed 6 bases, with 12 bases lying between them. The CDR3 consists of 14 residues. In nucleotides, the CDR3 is TGTGCCAGCAGCCGCCGAACGGGGGCCGGGGAGCTGTTTTTT. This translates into CASSRRTGAGELFF. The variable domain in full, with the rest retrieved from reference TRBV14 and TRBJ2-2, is EAGVTQFPSHSVIEKGQTVTLRCDPISGHDNLYWYRRVMGKEIKFLLHFVKESKQDESGMPNNRFLAERTGGTYSTLKVQPAELEDSGVYFCASSRRTGAGELFFGEGSRLTVL.

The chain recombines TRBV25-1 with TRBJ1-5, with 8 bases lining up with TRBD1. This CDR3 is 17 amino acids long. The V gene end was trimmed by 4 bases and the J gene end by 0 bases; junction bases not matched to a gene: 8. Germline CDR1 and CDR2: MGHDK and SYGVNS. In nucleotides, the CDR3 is TGTGCCAGCAGTGGCCGGACAGGGCCCTATAGCAATCAGCCCCAGCATTTT. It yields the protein CASSGRTGPYSNQPQHF.

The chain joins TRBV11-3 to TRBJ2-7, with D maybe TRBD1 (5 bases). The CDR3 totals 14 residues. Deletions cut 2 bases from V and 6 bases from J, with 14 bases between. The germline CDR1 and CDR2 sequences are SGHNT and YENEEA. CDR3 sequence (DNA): TGTGCCAGCAGCTTAAGCTCAGGGTTTGGCGAGCAGTACTTC. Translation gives CASSLSSGFGEQYF.